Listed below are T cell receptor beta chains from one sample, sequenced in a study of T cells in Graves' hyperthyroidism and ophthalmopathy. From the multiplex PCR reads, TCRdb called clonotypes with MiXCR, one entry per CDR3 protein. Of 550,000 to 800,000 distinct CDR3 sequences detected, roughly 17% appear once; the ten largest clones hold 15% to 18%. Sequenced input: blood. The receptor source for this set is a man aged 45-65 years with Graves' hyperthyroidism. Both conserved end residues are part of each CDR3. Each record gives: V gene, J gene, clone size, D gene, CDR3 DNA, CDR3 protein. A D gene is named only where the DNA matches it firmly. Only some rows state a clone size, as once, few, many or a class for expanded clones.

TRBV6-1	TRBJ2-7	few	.	TGTGCCAGCAGAGTGAGAGCTCCCCCCTTCGAGCAGTACTTC	CASRVRAPPFEQYF
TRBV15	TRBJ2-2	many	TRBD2	TGTGCCACCAGCAGAGATGAACTAGCGGTCGCCGGGGAGCTGTTTTTT	CATSRDELAVAGELFF
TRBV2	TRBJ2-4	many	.	TGTGCCAGCAGTGAAGAGGCAGGAGCGGTGTATGCCAAAAACATTCAGTACTTC	CASSEEAGAVYAKNIQYF
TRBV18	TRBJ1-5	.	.	TGTGCCAGCTCACGGGACGGTAGGCAGGACCAGCCCCAGCATTTT	CASSRDGRQDQPQHF
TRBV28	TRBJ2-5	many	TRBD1	TGTGCCAGCAGTTCAGGACAGGAACAAGAGACCCAGTACTTC	CASSSGQEQETQYF
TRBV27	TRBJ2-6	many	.	TGTGCCAGCAGCCCACCTGGGGCCAACGTCCTGACTTTC	CASSPPGANVLTF
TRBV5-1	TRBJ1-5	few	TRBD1	TGCGCCAGCAGCTTGGGAACAGGGGCGGGATATGGCAATCAGCCCCAGCATTTT	CASSLGTGAGYGNQPQHF
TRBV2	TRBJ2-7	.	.	TGTGCCAGCAAGAGGAGTCAGCGGTCCTACGAGCAGTACTTC	CASKRSQRSYEQYF
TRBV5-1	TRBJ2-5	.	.	TGCGCCAGCAGCCGCTCATCCCAGTACCAAGAGACCCAGTACTTC	CASSRSSQYQETQYF
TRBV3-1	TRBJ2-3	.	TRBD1	TGTGCCAGCAGCCCATTCCGGGGACAGGGGAAAAAAGATACGCAGTATTTT	CASSPFRGQGKKDTQYF
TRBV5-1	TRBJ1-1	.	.	TGCTCCAGTTACGGGCTGAACACTGAAGCTTTCTTT	CSSYGLNTEAFF
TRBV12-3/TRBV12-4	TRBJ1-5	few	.	TGTGCCAGCAGCTACTCTGTGAGTGAGACAGGAGGGCAGCCCCAGCATTTT	CASSYSVSETGGQPQHF
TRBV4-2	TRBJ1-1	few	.	TGTGCCAGCAGCCCAACCCTCGTGGGGGGGTGGAGGACTGAAGCTTTCTTT	CASSPTLVGGWRTEAFF
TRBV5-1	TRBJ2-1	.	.	TGCGCCAGCAGGCCAGGGACCTTCTACAATGAGCAGTTCTTC	CASRPGTFYNEQFF
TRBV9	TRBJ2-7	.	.	TGTGCCAGCAGCCCGGCGGGACGCCTCTACGAGCAGTACTTC	CASSPAGRLYEQYF
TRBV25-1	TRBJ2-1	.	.	TGTGCCAGCAGTGAATTGACCTGGGGGTTGAACAATGAGCAGTTCTTC	CASSELTWGLNNEQFF
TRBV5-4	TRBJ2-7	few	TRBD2	TGTGCCAGCAGCCCTCGGGGGGGCGCGTTCACCTACGAGCAGTACTTC	CASSPRGGAFTYEQYF
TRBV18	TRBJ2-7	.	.	TGTGCCAGCTCACCACCTCCGGGAGATGTCTACGAGCAGTACTTC	CASSPPPGDVYEQYF
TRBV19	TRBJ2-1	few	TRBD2	TGTGCCAGTAGTACTCTTTGGACTAGAGAGGGGTATGAGCAGTTCTTC	CASSTLWTREGYEQFF
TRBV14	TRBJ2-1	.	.	TGTGCCAGCAGCCCCTACAGGGACCGGAACTACAATGAGCAGTTCTTC	CASSPYRDRNYNEQFF
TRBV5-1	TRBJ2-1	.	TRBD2	TGCGCCAGCAGCTTTAGCGGGAGTTCCCATGAGCAGTTCTTC	CASSFSGSSHEQFF
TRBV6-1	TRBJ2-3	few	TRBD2	TGTGCCAGCAGTCTACTAGCGGGAGTGGCAGATACGCAGTATTTT	CASSLLAGVADTQYF
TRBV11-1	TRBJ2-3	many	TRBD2	TGTGCCAGCAGCTTTAGGCGGGAGCTTCGAGATACGCAGTATTTT	CASSFRRELRDTQYF
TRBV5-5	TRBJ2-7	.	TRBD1	TGTGCCAGCAGCTTAGACAGGGGTACCTACGAGCAGTACTTC	CASSLDRGTYEQYF
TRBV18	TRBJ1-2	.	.	TGTGCCAGCCATGATCATTCAGGGCTGGTCTATGGCTACACCTTC	CASHDHSGLVYGYTF
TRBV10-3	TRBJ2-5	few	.	TGTGCCATCCAGTACCAAGAGACCCAGTACTTC	CAIQYQETQYF
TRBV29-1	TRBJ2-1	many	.	TGCAGCGTTGTCAAATTGTCCTCCAATGAGCAGTTCTTC	CSVVKLSSNEQFF
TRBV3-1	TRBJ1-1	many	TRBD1	TGTGCCAGCAGCCAGAGGACAGGGGGCTATGAAGCTTTCTTT	CASSQRTGGYEAFF
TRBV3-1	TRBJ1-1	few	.	TGTGCCAGCAGCGCACAGGGTAGAGGAACTGAAGCTTTCTTT	CASSAQGRGTEAFF
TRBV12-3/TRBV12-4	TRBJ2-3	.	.	TGTGCCAGCAGTTTTAAAGGACAGTTCACAGATACGCAGTATTTT	CASSFKGQFTDTQYF
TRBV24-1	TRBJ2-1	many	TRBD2	TGTGCCACCAGTGATCGGGAGGGCCGCAATGAGCAGTTCTTC	CATSDREGRNEQFF
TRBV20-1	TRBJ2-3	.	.	TGCAGTGCTAGAGGGGTAGCGGAGGCCACAGATACGCAGTATTTT	CSARGVAEATDTQYF
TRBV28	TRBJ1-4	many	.	TGTGCCAGCGCGGTGAGAGCGAATGAAAAACTGTTTTTT	CASAVRANEKLFF
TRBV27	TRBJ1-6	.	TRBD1	TGTGCCAGCAGCCGGGACAGCAATTTCAATTCACCCCTCCACTTT	CASSRDSNFNSPLHF
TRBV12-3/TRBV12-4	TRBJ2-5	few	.	TGTGCCAGCGGGCCGTGGCTGGGGAACCAAGAGACCCAGTACTTC	CASGPWLGNQETQYF
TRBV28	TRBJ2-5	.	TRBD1	TGTGCCAGCAGTCCGGGGACAGAACTGGGAGAGACCCAGTACTTC	CASSPGTELGETQYF
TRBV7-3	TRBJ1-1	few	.	TGTGCCAGCAGCTTACACCCGAACACTGAAGCTTTCTTT	CASSLHPNTEAFF
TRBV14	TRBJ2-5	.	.	TGTGCCAGCAGCCAAGCCCCAGGACAAGAGACCCAGTACTTC	CASSQAPGQETQYF
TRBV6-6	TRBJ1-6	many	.	TGTGCCAGCAGTTACGAGGGTGACAATTCACCCCTCCACTTT	CASSYEGDNSPLHF
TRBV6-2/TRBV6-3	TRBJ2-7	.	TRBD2	TGTGCCAGCAGGTCTAGCGGGAGCTGGAACTTC	CASRSSGSWNF
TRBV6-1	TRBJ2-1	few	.	TGTGCCAGCAGTGAAGTGGGGTACCATGAGCGGTTCTTC	CASSEVGYHERFF